This T cell receptor (beta chain) was captured by sequencing in a study of blood T cell repertoires in COVID-19. Under the authors' procedure: Counts of nucleated cells, estimated from reference gene primer amplification, were obtained. Some clones are missing from TCRdb's copy, which holds only in-frame ones; the method was immunoSEQ multiplex PCR. V and J calls and clone size follow that table, whereas D and trimming were derived from the DNA. The sample yields approximately 230,000 clones, 80% to 90% seen once. V dropped 6 bases and J dropped 0; count of bases not matched to a gene: 14. The CDR3 sequence is 19 residues long. Germline CDR1 and CDR2: MNHEY and SVGEGT.

Sequenced: peripheral blood. The rearrangement joins TRBV6-2 or TRBV6-3 to TRBJ2-1, with 10 bases fitting TRBD1. The receptor's source is an elderly man with acute or convalescent COVID-19. The CDR3 DNA is TGTGCCAGCAGCCGAGCCTTAGGGACAGGGGTCGGCTCCTACAATGAGCAGTTCTTC. Translation: CASSRALGTGVGSYNEQFF.